The rows below give T cell receptor beta chains drawn from one sample of a study of regulatory T cells in long-lasting Graves disease. TCRdb independently ran MiXCR on the multiplex PCR reads; one entry per CDR3 protein. The table shows about 430,000 distinct CDR3 sequences, with about 15% occurring only once. This sample also appeared in a second study, on T cells in Graves' hyperthyroidism and ophthalmopathy.

Specimen: peripheral blood mononuclear cells (PBMCs), collected at new diagnosis, from a patient treated with antithyroid drugs. The receptors were gathered from a woman aged 40-49 years with Graves disease. Each CDR3 is given with its conserved first and last residue. D genes are given only for firm matches. Clone sizes are given selectively: once, few, many, or a class where the clone is expanded.

size: many; V: TRBV7-6; length: 14; D: TRBD1; J: TRBJ2-3; DNA: TGTGCCAGCAGCTACAAAGGGGGCGTGGATACGCAGTATTTT; CDR3: CASSYKGGVDTQYF
size: many; V: TRBV18; length: 14; D: .; J: TRBJ2-5; DNA: TGTGCCAGCTCACCCCGGTGGGAGCAAGAGACCCAGTACTTC; CDR3: CASSPRWEQETQYF
size: many; V: TRBV27; length: 15; D: TRBD2; J: TRBJ2-7; DNA: TGTGCCAGCAGCTTACGACTAGCGGGATCCTACGAGCAGTACTTC; CDR3: CASSLRLAGSYEQYF
size: many; V: TRBV28; length: 13; D: .; J: TRBJ1-5; DNA: TGTGCCAGCAATTGGGCAGGGAATCAGCCCCAGCATTTT; CDR3: CASNWAGNQPQHF
size: many; V: TRBV19; length: 13; D: .; J: TRBJ2-1; DNA: TGTGCCAGTTCTGGCCGCTCCTACAATGAGCAGTTCTTC; CDR3: CASSGRSYNEQFF
size: many; V: TRBV9; length: 15; D: TRBD2; J: TRBJ2-5; DNA: TGTGCCAGCAGCGAGCGGACTAGCGGGAGAGAGACCCAGTACTTC; CDR3: CASSERTSGRETQYF
size: once; V: TRBV5-1; length: 14; D: TRBD2; J: TRBJ2-2; DNA: TGCGCCAGCAACACAGGCGGGAGTGCCGGGGAGCTGTTTTTT; CDR3: CASNTGGSAGELFF
size: many; V: TRBV28; length: 14; D: .; J: TRBJ2-7; DNA: TGTGCCAGCAGTTTGGAGGCGGGGCTCTACGAGCAGTACTTC; CDR3: CASSLEAGLYEQYF
size: many; V: TRBV11-1; length: 13; D: TRBD1; J: TRBJ2-7; DNA: TGTGCCAGCAGTTTTTCGGGACAGGGGGAGCAGTACTTC; CDR3: CASSFSGQGEQYF
size: many; V: TRBV7-9; length: 15; D: .; J: TRBJ2-3; DNA: TGTGCCAGCAGCCCCCTACGTACTAGCACAGATACGCAGTATTTT; CDR3: CASSPLRTSTDTQYF
size: .; V: TRBV9; length: 16; D: .; J: TRBJ1-4; DNA: TGTGCCAGCAGCGAGGGCCCGAGCTCCAGGGGTGAAAAACTGTTTTTT; CDR3: CASSEGPSSRGEKLFF
size: many; V: TRBV11-3; length: 15; D: TRBD1; J: TRBJ2-7; DNA: TGTGCCAGCAGCTCATACGGGACAGGGAGAAACGAGCAGTACTTC; CDR3: CASSSYGTGRNEQYF
size: .; V: TRBV28; length: 15; D: .; J: TRBJ1-5; DNA: TGTGCCAGCAGCTCAGAGGACAGTCCGAATCAGCCCCAGCATTTT; CDR3: CASSSEDSPNQPQHF
size: .; V: TRBV14; length: 15; D: TRBD1; J: TRBJ1-2; DNA: TGTGCCAGCAGCCAAGGGTCCCAGGGGGCTCGAGGCTACACCTTC; CDR3: CASSQGSQGARGYTF
size: few; V: TRBV15; length: 14; D: TRBD1; J: TRBJ2-1; DNA: TGTGCCACCAGCGAGGACAGGGGGCTTAATGAGCAGTTCTTC; CDR3: CATSEDRGLNEQFF